The present T cell receptor beta chain was sequenced within a study of cytomegalovirus exposure and HLA in healthy donors. General observations from the study: Most of the TCR beta V segments (in an earlier analysis) were productive either about 87% or about 30% of the time.

Of note for this clone: What it recognizes is unknown.

The PCR contained 60 Vbeta and 13 Jbeta primers. Profiling relied on immunoSEQ multiplex PCR, and the TCRdb table lists in-frame clones only, not all of them. Here the sample spans approximately 180,000 clones, roughly 80% being singletons. The material sequenced was PBMCs. This clonotype was obtained from a woman in her late teens or twenties in good health and CMV-seronegative.

This CDR3 is CASRKLAGGVHEQYF. The CDR3 DNA follows: TGTGCCAGCAGAAAACTAGCGGGAGGCGTCCACGAGCAGTACTTC. The chain is built from TRBV27 and TRBJ2-5; 12 bases map to TRBD2. Near its end, the DNA agrees better with TRBJ2-7, so the J call may be wrong. In germline, CDR1 is MNHEY, CDR2 SMNVEV (reference sequence). The CDR3 is made up of 15 amino acids.